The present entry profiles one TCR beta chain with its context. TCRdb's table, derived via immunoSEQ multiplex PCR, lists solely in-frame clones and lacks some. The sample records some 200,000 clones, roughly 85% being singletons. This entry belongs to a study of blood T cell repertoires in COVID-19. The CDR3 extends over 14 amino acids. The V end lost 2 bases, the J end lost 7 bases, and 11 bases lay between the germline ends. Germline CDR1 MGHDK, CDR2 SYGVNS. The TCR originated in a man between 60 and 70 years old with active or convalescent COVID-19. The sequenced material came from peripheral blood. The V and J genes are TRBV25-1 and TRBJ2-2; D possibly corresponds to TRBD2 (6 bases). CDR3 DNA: TGTGCCAGCAGTGAAATCGGGCGGGACGGGGAGCTGTTTTTT. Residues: CASSEIGRDGELFF.